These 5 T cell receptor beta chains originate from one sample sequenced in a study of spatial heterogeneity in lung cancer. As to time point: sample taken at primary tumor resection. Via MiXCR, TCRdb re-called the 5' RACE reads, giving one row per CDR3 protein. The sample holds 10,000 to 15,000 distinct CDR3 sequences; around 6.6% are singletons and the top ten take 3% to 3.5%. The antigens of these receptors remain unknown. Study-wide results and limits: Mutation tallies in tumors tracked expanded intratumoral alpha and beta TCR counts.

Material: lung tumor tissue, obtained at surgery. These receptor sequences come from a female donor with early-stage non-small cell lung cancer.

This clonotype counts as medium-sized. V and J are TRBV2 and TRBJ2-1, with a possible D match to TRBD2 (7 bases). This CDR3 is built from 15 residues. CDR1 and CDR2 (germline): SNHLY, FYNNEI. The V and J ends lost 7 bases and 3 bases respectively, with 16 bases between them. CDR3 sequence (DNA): TGTGCCAGCAAAACGAGGGGGGGAGACTACAATGAGCAGTTCTTC. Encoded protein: CASKTRGGDYNEQFF.

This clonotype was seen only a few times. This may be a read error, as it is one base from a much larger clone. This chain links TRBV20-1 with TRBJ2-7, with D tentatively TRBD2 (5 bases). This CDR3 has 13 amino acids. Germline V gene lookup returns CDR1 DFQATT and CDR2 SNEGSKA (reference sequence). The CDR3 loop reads CCAREGSSYEQYF. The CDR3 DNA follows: TGCTGTGCTAGAGAGGGTAGCTCCTACGAGCAGTACTTC.

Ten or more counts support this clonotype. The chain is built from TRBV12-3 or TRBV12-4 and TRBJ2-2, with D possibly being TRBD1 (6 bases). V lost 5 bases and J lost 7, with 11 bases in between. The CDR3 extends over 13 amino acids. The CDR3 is CASSPGQFGELFF. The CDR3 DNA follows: TGTGCCAGCAGTCCCGGACAGTTCGGGGAGCTGTTTTTT.

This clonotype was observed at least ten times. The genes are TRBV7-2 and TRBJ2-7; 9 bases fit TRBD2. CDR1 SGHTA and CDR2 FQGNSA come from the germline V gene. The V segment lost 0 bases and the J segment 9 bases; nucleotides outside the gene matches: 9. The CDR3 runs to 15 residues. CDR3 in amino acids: CASSLAWASGVGQYF. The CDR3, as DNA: TGTGCCAGCAGCTTAGCTTGGGCTAGCGGGGTCGGGCAGTACTTC.

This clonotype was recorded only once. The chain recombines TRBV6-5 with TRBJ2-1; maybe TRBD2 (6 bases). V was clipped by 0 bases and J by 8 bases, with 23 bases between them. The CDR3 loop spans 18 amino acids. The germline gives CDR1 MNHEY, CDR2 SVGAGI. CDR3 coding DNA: TGTGCCAGCAGTTACTCGATTCCCGGGAGCCTCTCGACGGATGAGCAGTTCTTC. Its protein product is CASSYSIPGSLSTDEQFF.